This TCR beta chain was found in a study of identical twins (dated by TCRdb to about 2016). Context from the whole study: To test whether fetal clonotypes persist, the study used deep sequencing on TCR alpha and beta repertoires from monozygotic twins, unrelated adults of various ages, and cord blood. To rule out contamination, the twin experiments were replicated at different times with different library preparation protocols. What the research found in general, with its limitations: Zero-insertion analyses could be partly confounded by invariant T cells such as MAIT and iNKT, though diverse VJ usage argued against such confounding for most clonotypes. Conclusions relied on cross-sectional statistical analysis, since the same donors could not be followed over many years. Compared with coincidental sharing between unrelated individuals, out-of-frame TCR alpha sequences shared between twins showed an excess of sequences with low generation probability. Abundant cord blood beta clonotypes carried fewer insertions; young adult naive repertoires showed a weaker similar trend, while memory repertoires showed none. In monozygotic twins, out-of-frame TCR alpha sharing was systematically underestimated by recombination models, although the models agreed with sharing between unrelated individuals. A weaker excess of twin sharing was found in beta out-of-frame sequences because the signal-to-noise ratio was lowered by fewer shared sequences.

All donors were healthy Caucasians. The study also sequenced three unrelated non-twin adults: a male aged 18 to 30, a male aged 50 to 60 and a female aged 50 to 60. Miltenyi CD45RO+ enrichment and human naive T-cell isolation kits were used to isolate memory (CD45RO+) and naive T cells from PBMC. Including the terminal cysteine and phenylalanine, the CDR3 comprises 15 residues. The only DNA kept is the CDR3, 45 bases in frame from the first base. Library creation used 5' RACE. Sequencer: Illumina HiSeq 2000. Template switching introduced a universal primer binding site; the final cDNA contained a unique molecular identifier, enabling accurate counting of TCR cDNA molecules. Specific primers in the conserved constant-segment region were used to synthesize first-strand cDNA for TCR alpha and beta chains. Each cDNA library was double barcoded, with a SMART-Mk sample barcode plus Illumina barcodes, to control for contamination. TruSeq adapter sequences and Illumina sample barcodes were added in two successive PCR steps. TCR alpha and beta cDNA libraries were sequenced on the Illumina HiSeq platform with custom primers. The authors' analysis ran thus. MiGEC was used to process raw reads and extract unique molecular identifiers, and MiXCR was used to find CDR3 positions. For each individual, recombination models were inferred using an EM algorithm with the repgenHMM and IGoR tools. The tcR package in R was used for shared clonotype analysis, with sharing normalized by the product of cloneset sizes. Out-of-frame nonproductive sequences were analyzed to study raw recombination free of thymic and clonal selection effects. TCRdb ran its own pipeline on the public reads, namely fastp trimming at Q25 and MiXCR clone calling, and kept in-frame beta chains. Every entry covers one CDR3 protein and lists the most common genes and DNA from its rows. It is TCRdb's table, rather than the study itself, that gives the V and J calls and clone size. The sample includes roughly 350,000 distinct CDR3 sequences, with approximately 9.1% observed a single time. About 9.1% of the sample comes from the top ten.

The table lists this clonotype with many counts. What this receptor recognizes is not known. No base quality information exists; no much larger clone differs at one position. The chain employs TRBV21-1 and TRBJ2-1. TRBV21-1 is a listed pseudogene. Sequencing used naive T cells sorted from blood. The sample's cell subset or site label is to be understood as: cells isolated with a human naive T-cell isolation kit. The receptor was derived from a woman between 50 and 59 years old in good health. The CDR3 region: CASSNRQLFNNEQFF. DNA sequence: TGTGCCAGCAGCAATCGCCAATTGTTCAACAATGAGCAGTTCTTC.